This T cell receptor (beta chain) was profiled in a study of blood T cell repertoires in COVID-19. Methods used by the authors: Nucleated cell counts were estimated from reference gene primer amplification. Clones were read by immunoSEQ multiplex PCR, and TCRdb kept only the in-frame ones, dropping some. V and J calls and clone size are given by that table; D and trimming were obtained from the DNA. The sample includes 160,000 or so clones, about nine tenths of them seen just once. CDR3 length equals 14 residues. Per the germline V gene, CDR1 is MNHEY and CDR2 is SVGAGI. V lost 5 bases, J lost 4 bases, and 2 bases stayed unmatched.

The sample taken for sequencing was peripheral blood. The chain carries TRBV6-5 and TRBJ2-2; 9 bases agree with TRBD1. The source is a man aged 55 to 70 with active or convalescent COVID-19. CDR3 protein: CASSPDRGTGELFF. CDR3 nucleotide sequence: TGTGCCAGCAGTCCGGACAGGGGCACCGGGGAGCTGTTTTTT.